This TCR beta chain was sequenced during a study of a mutant IDH1 vaccine in newly diagnosed glioma. Study-level information: Treated patients showed a male proportion of approximately 62%, a female proportion of about 38%, and a mean age of around 39 years. Patients had received radiotherapy, temozolomide, or both previously, most receiving both.

Time point reported: week 5, during vaccination. Each dose of the vaccine consisted of 300 ug of mutant IDH1 20-mer peptide, with topical imiquimod. Study-wide points: Variations in leading peripheral T cell clonotypes appeared to have no connection with pseudoprogression.

Germline V gene lookup returns CDR1 SGHAT and CDR2 FQNNGV. This CDR3 contains 16 residues. The V segment lost 0 bases and the J segment 3 bases; nucleotides outside the gene matches: 5. In regard to this clone: The antigen remains unidentified.

Sequencing used immunoSEQ multiplex PCR; TCRdb keeps in-frame clones, though not all of them. The data contain about 36,000 clones, roughly 79% of them singletons. The TCR was taken from a man aged 45-65 years with glioma. V and J are TRBV11-2 and TRBJ1-3, with TRBD1 matching 7 bases. Sequences were derived from PBMCs, sampled from a glioma patient whose treatment included an IDH1 peptide vaccine. The CDR3 nucleotides read TGTGCCAGCAGCTTAGACGGACAGGTATATGGAAACACCATATATTTT. Its translation: CASSLDGQVYGNTIYF.